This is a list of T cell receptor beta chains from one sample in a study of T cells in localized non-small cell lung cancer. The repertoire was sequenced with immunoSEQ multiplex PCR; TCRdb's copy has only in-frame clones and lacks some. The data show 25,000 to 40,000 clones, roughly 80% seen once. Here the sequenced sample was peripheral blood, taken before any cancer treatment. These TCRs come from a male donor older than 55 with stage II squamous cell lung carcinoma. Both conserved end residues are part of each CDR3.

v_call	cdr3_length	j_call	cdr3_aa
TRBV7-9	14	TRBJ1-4	CASSPSSTNEKLFF
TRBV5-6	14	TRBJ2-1	CASSLPPGGYEQFF
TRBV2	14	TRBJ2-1	CASGGPAGATEQFF
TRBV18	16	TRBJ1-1	CASSPVRGSWSTEAFF
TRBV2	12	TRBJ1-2	CASRTGRPLYTF
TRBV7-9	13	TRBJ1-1	CASSLEANTEAFF
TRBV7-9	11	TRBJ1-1	CASEMGLEAFF
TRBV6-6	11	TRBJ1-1	CASSTPDMTFF
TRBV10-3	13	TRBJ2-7	CAIRTGDSHEQYF
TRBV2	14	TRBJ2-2	CASCVTDGTGELFF
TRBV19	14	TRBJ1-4	CASSQWGVNEKLFF
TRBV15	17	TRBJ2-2	CATSRERDGANTGELFF
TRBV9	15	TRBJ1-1	CASSVGGGLNTEAFF
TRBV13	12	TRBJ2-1	CASSARLGEQFF
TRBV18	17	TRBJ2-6	CASSRQGTSSGANVLTF
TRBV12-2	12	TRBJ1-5	CASRLNNQPQHF
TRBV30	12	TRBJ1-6	CAWTRTQGPLHF
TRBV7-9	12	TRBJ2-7	CASSSQIGQWSF
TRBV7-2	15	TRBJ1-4	CASSLGAGANEKLFF
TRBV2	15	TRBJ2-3	CASSLLAGTTDTQYF
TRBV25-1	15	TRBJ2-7	CASSEPRDFSYEQYF
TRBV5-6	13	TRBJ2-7	CASSPPSGYEQYF
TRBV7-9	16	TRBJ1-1	CASSLAWDTSNTEAFF
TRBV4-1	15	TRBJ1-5	CASSQGWGDGQPQHF
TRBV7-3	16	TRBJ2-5	CASSSPQGAGQETQYF
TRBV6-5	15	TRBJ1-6	CASSYSWGTDSPLHF
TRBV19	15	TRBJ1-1	CASSNSGGVNTEAFF
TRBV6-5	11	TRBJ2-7	CASTGDNEQYF
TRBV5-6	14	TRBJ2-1	CASSPGSGYNEQFF
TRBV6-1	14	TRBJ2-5	CASSETSGGETQYF
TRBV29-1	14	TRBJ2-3	CSVKSGTHTDTQYF
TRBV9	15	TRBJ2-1	CASSVVGQAKHEQFF
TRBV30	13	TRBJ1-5	CAWSGGSNQPQHF
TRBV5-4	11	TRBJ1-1	CASSLNTEAFF
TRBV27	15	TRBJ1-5	CASSLSGQGPQPQHF
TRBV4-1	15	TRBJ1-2	CASSQEGARSYGYTF
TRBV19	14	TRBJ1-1	CASSIEGSNTEAFF
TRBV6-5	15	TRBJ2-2	CASSYSKTGPGELFF
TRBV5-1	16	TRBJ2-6	CASSIAGGDGANVLTF
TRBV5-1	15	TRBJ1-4	CASSLAGGTNEKLFF
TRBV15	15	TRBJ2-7	CATSRDRAGGDEQYF
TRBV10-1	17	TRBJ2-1	CASSGGLAGVRWNEQFF
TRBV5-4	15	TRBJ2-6	CASSLDFSGANVLTF
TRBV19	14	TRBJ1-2	CASSIAGTASDYTF
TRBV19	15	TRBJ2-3	CASSLGQGDTDTQYF
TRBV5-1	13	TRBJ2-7	CASSAGITYEQYF